One and the same sample provided the 3 T cell receptor beta chains below, sequenced in a study of cytomegalovirus exposure and HLA in healthy donors (dated by TCRdb to the late 2010s). The library was built by means of the immunoSEQ multiplex PCR assay. The multiplex PCR relied on a mix of 60 forward primers for TCR Vbeta segments and 13 reverse primers for TCR Jbeta segments. TCRdb obtained this table from immuneACCESS and retained in-frame rearrangements with V and J assigned. These tables miss some clones; where compared with another copy, unresolved V genes account for less than half of the shortfall, and the remainder is unexplained. This sample has more than 100,000 clones in its table, and about 80% of those were observed once. Of the sample, around 8% falls within the top ten clones. Sequenced sample: PBMCs. The receptors originated from a female donor in good health and CMV-seropositive.

This clone was seen more than once but under ten times. The chain has TRBV2 and TRBJ2-2; D might be TRBD1 (6 bases). Germline values: CDR1 SNHLY, CDR2 FYNNEI. V lost 10 bases to trimming and J lost 2 bases, with 14 bases between them. The CDR3 runs to 14 residues. CDR3 in amino acids: CATSVDRNTGELFF. Written as DNA, the CDR3 is TGTGCCACAAGCGTGGACAGAAACACCGGGGAGCTGTTTTTT. Complete variable domain (other parts from reference TRBV2 and TRBJ2-2): EPEVTQTPSHQVTQMGQEVILRCVPISNHLYFYWYRQILGQKVEFLVSFYNNEISEKSEIFDDQFSVERPDGSNFTLKIRSTKLEDSAMYFCATSVDRNTGELFFGEGSRLTVL.

V usage is TRBV11-3 and J usage is TRBJ2-3; 8 bases agree with TRBD2. There are 15 residues in the CDR3. The junction had 5 bases not matched to a gene; V was cut back by 2 bases and J by 4 bases. Germline V CDR1 and CDR2: SGHNT, YENEEA. The CDR3 protein is CASSLLRGAADTQYF. As DNA, the CDR3 is TGTGCCAGCAGCTTATTGCGGGGGGCCGCAGATACGCAGTATTTT.

Note on this clone: The junction and the germline gene differ at one end; a read error may be behind it. The chain has TRBV5-4 and TRBJ1-4, with 8 bases that match TRBD1. The CDR3 runs to 11 residues. Per the germline V gene, CDR1 is SGHNT and CDR2 is YYREEE (reference sequence). The CDR3 region has the DNA TGTGCCAGCAGCTTGGTCCGGGACAGGCTTTTT. Encoded protein: CASSLVRDRLF.